The 10 T cell receptor beta chains below all came from one sample that was sequenced in a study of tumor-infiltrating lymphocytes in primary liver carcinoma. Production of TCR beta cDNA used roughly 480 ng total RNA together with a constant-region primer. Three rounds of nested multiplex PCR with slightly modified ARM-PCR produced TCR beta libraries. Two initial PCR rounds of around 10 cycles each paired TRBV1-TRBV30 forward primers with a C-beta reverse primer. TCRdb independently ran MiXCR on the multiplex PCR reads; one entry per CDR3 protein. The repertoire holds 300,000 to 350,000 distinct CDR3 sequences, nearly 60% seen once, with 15% to 20% in the top ten. Blood RNA originated from unsorted whole blood, with germline DNA additionally extracted. Sequencing was carried out using peripheral blood. The receptors here all came from a woman between 25 and 40 years old with primary liver carcinoma and hepatitis B virus infection.

In this sample, this clonotype turned up once. A read error may explain this, as a much larger clone is one base away. The chain couples TRBV6-5 to TRBJ2-7; D ambiguous. CDR1 is MNHEY and CDR2 is SVGAGI in the germline V gene. The CDR3 has 13 residues. CDR3 DNA sequence: TGTGCCAGCAGTTATAGCAGCTCCTACGGGCAGTACTTC. Translating it yields CASSYSSSYGQYF.

This clonotype was detected ten times or more. The chain carries TRBV11-2 and TRBJ2-1; TRBD1 aligns across 7 bases. This CDR3 spans 22 amino acids. The germline CDR1 and CDR2 sequences are SGHAT and FQNNGV. V lost 1 base and J lost 6; bases outside the gene matches: 27. The chain's CDR3 is CASSLARSWGSQGVPLTNEQFF. The CDR3 DNA follows: TGTGCCAGCAGCTTAGCCCGTAGTTGGGGAAGCCAGGGGGTCCCCCTAACCAATGAGCAGTTCTTC.

A remark on this clonotype: One end of the junction does not line up with germline, which may come from a read error. V and J are TRBV11-2 and TRBJ2-7; D is perhaps TRBD2 (6 bases). This CDR3 is built from 13 residues. Germline assignment: CDR1 SGHAT and CDR2 FQNNGV. The CDR3 here is CASSFPAGYDQYF. CDR3 nucleotides: TGTGCCAGCAGCTTTCCGGCGGGGTACGACCAGTATTTC.

The chain's CDR3 is CASSLDSGLALSLGYNEQFF. CDR3 nucleotide sequence: TGTGCCAGCAGCCTCGATTCGGGACTAGCGCTCAGTTTGGGGTACAATGAGCAGTTCTTC. J is TRBJ2-1 and V is TRBV6-2 or TRBV6-3; 10 nucleotides agree with TRBD2. The CDR3 is 20 amino acids. After removal of 6 bases from V and 4 bases from J, the junction contained 21 bases not matched to a gene. Germline V gene sequence: CDR1 MNHEY, CDR2 SVGEGT.

This clonotype was observed at least ten times. The rearrangement links TRBV12-3 or TRBV12-4 to TRBJ2-1; maybe TRBD2 (5 bases). The length of the CDR3 is 19 residues. V gave up 5 bases and J gave up 0 bases, with 23 bases separating them. As DNA, the CDR3 is TGTGCCAGCAGTCGTAGCGATCTATTGTCCCTTAGCTCCTACAATGAGCAGTTCTTC. Translating it yields CASSRSDLLSLSSYNEQFF.

About this clonotype itself: A single base separates this from a much larger clone, so it may be a read error. The genes are TRBV29-1 and TRBJ2-3, with D perhaps TRBD1 or TRBD2 (7 bases each). This CDR3 has 13 residues. The V gene's germline CDR1 is SQVTM and CDR2 ANQGSEA. The CDR3 here is CNVGRGRTDTQYF. In nucleotides, the CDR3 is TGCAACGTAGGGAGGGGGCGGACAGATACGCAGTATTTT.

This clonotype appeared a few times. The J gene is TRBJ2-7, the V gene TRBV12-3 or TRBV12-4; 7 bases fit TRBD2. After removal of 1 base from V and 5 bases from J, the junction contained 8 bases not matched to a gene. This CDR3 is 15 amino acids long. The CDR3 sequence is CASSLGGGRFNEQYF. As DNA, the CDR3 is TGTGCCAGCAGTTTAGGGGGGGGTAGGTTTAACGAGCAGTACTTC.

This clonotype appeared a few times. The chain uses TRBV5-4 and TRBJ2-5; TRBD2 matches 8 bases. CDR3 length: 15 amino acids. J lost 5 bases, V lost 2 bases, and 8 bases had no gene match. Germline V CDR1 and CDR2: SGHNT, YYREEE (reference sequence). The CDR3 sequence: CASSFTGRAGETQYF. The DNA of the CDR3 is TGTGCCAGCAGCTTTACCGGGAGGGCCGGGGAGACCCAGTACTTC.

V gene TRBV12-3 or TRBV12-4 combines with J gene TRBJ2-7; 9 nucleotides line up with TRBD1. The CDR3 runs 15 residues. Trimming at V came to 11 bases and at J to 0 bases, leaving 11 bases not matched to a gene. The CDR3 region has the DNA TGTGCCGGCAAACCGGGACAGGGTTACTCCTACGAGCAGTACTTC. Encoded protein: CAGKPGQGYSYEQYF.

The table lists this clonotype with many counts. This chain connects TRBV5-1 to TRBJ1-1; weak D call: TRBD1 (5 bases). The V gene's germline CDR1 is SGHRS and CDR2 YFSETQ. The CDR3 totals 14 residues. Trimming took 4 bases from V and 7 from J, leaving 17 bases between them. The DNA for the CDR3 is TGCGCCAGCAGCCAAAAGACAGCGTTTAGTGAAGCTTTCTTT. Its translation is CASSQKTAFSEAFF.